This TCR beta chain originates from a study of blood T cell repertoires in COVID-19. Study overall: Sources were T cells, B-cell-depleted T cells, or PBMCs; the material itself was cDNA or gDNA.

The length of the CDR3 is 14 residues. V was cut by 3 bases and J by 4 bases, with 12 bases left in between. Germline V gene sequence: CDR1 MDHEN, CDR2 SYDVKM. As processed by the authors: Reference gene primers were amplified, and this amplification served to estimate nucleated cell counts. Using immunoSEQ multiplex PCR, the repertoire was profiled, and TCRdb retains in-frame clones only, with some absent. The DNA was the basis for D and trimming; V, J and clone size are from that table. The sample lists roughly 200,000 clones, about 86% occurring once. Participant ages covered about 18 to 95 years across approximately 25 US areas.

The sequence came from a woman in her forties with acute COVID-19. The chain carries TRBV28 and TRBJ1-2; D not resolved. Sequences were obtained from PBMCs or T cells enriched from blood (not recorded which). The CDR3 reads CASSLVQSSYGYTF. DNA of the CDR3: TGTGCCAGCAGTTTGGTACAGTCTTCCTATGGCTACACCTTC.